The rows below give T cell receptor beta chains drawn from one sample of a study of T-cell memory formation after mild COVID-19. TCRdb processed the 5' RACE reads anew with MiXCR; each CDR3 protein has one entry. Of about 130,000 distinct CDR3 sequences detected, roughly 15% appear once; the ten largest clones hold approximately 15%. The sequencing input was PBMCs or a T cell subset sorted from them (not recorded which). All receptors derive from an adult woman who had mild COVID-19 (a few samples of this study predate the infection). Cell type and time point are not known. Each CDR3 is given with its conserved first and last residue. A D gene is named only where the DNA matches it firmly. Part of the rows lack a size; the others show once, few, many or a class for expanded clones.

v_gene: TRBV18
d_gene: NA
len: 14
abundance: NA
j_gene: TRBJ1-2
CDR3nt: TGTGCCAGCTCACCACCAGTGGGCAGAGATGGCTACACCTTC
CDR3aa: CASSPPVGRDGYTF

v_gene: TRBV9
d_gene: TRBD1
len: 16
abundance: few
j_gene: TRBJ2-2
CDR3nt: TGTGCCAGCAGCCGTTACGGGACAGCGAACACCGGGGAGCTGTTTTTT
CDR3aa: CASSRYGTANTGELFF

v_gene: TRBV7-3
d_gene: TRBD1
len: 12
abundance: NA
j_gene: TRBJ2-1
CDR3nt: TGTGCCAGCAGCACAGGGGGGAACGAGCAGTTCTTC
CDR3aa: CASSTGGNEQFF

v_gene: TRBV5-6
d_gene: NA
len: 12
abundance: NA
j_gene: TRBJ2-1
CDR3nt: TGTGCCAGCAGCTTGGCGAGACATGAGCAGTTCTTC
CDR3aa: CASSLARHEQFF

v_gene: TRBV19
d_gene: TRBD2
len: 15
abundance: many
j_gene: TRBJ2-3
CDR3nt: TGTGCCAGTAGCGACGGGCGGGAGTTCGGAGATACGCAGTATTTT
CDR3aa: CASSDGREFGDTQYF

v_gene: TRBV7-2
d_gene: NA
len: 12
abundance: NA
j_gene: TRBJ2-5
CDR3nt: TGTGCCAGCAGCTCAATACAAGAGACCCAGTACTTC
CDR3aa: CASSSIQETQYF

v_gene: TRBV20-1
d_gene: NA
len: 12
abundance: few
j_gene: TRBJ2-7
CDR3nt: TGCAGTGCTAGATGGGTAGTCGACGAGCAGTACTTC
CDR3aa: CSARWVVDEQYF

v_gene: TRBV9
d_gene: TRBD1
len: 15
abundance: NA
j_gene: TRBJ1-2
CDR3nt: TGTGCCAGCAGCGAGGCGGACAGGATCTACTATGGCTACACCTTC
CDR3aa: CASSEADRIYYGYTF

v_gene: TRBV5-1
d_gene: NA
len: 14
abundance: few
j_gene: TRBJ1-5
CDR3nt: TGCGCCAGCAGCTTGTCGGGGAACAATCAGCCCCAGCATTTT
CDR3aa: CASSLSGNNQPQHF

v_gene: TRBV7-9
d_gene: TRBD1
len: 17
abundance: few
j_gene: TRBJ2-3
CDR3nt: TGTGCCAGCAGCACGACGAGACAGGGGCCGAACCCAGATACGCAGTATTTT
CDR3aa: CASSTTRQGPNPDTQYF

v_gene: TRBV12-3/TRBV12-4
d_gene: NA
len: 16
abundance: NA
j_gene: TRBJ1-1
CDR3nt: TGTGCCAGCAGTTCGCGGACATCTTTGGTGAACACTGAAGCTTTCTTT
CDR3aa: CASSSRTSLVNTEAFF

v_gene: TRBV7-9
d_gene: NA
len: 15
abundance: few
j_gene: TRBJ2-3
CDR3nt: TGTGCCAGCAGGCCTAGGGGGGGGCGCACAGATACGCAGTATTTT
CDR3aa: CASRPRGGRTDTQYF

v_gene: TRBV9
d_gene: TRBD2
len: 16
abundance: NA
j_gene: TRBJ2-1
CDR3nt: TGTGCCAGCAGCTCAGGACTAGCGGGGTCTTACAATGAGCAGTTCTTC
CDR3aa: CASSSGLAGSYNEQFF

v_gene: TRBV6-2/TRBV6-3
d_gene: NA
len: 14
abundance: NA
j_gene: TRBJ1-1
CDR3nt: TGTGCCAGCAGTTCCCAGCGGGTGAACACTGAAGCTTTCTTT
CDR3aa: CASSSQRVNTEAFF

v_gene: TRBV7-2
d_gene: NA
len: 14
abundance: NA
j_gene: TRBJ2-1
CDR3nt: TGTGCCAGCAGCCTCGTAGGGGGAAACAATGAGCAGTTCTTC
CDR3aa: CASSLVGGNNEQFF

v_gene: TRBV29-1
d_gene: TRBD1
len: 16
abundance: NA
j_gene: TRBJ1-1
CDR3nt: TGCAGCGGGGGTCCGACAGGGGGCGTGAAGAACACTGAAGCTTTCTTT
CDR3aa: CSGGPTGGVKNTEAFF

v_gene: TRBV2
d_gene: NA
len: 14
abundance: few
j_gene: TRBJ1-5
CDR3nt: TGTGCCAGCAGTGAGGGGGCGCAGGGTCAGCCCCAGCATTTT
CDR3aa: CASSEGAQGQPQHF

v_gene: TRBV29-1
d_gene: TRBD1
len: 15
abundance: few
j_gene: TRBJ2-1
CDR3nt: TGCAGCGCGGCGACGGGACAGGGGCGCGGTTATGAGCAGTTCTTC
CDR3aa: CSAATGQGRGYEQFF

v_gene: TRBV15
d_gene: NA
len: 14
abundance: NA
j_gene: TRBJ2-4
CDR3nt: TGTGCCACCAGCAGAGATCCAGGGGCAAGGATTCAGTACTTC
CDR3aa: CATSRDPGARIQYF

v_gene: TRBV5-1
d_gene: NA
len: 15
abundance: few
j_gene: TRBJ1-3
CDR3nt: TGCGCCAGCAGCTTCGACAGCCTCTCTGGAAACACCATATATTTT
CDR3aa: CASSFDSLSGNTIYF

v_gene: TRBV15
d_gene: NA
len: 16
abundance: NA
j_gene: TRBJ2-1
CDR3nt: TGTGCCACCAGCAGAGGGGTCCGTTCCTCCTACAATGAGCAGTTCTTC
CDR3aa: CATSRGVRSSYNEQFF

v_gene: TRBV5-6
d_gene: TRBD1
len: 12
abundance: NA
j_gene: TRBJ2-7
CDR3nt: TGTGCCAGCAGCTTCACAGGGGGAGAGCAGTACTTC
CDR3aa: CASSFTGGEQYF

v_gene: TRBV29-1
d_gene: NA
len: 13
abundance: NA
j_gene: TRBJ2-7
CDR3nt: TGCAGCGTTCTCGGCCCTAGCTCCTACGAGCAGTACTTC
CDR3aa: CSVLGPSSYEQYF

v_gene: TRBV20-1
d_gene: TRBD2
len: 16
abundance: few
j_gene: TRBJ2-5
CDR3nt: TGCAGTGCTTCGACTAGCGGGAGGGCCGGGAGAAAGACCCAGTACTTC
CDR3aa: CSASTSGRAGRKTQYF

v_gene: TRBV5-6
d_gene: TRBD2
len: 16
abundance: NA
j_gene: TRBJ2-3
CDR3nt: TGTGCCAGCAGACCCCGAGGACTAGCGGGGACAGATACGCAGTATTTT
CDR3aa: CASRPRGLAGTDTQYF

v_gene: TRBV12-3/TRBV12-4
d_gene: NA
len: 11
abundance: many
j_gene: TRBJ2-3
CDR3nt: TGTGCCAGCAGCTTGACAGATACGCAGTATTTT
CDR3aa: CASSLTDTQYF